This T cell receptor beta chain was sequenced during a study of CD8+ T cells in alopecia areata. Broader study findings: Affected scalp, especially in alopecia totalis/universalis, had a higher clonality than normal scalp did.

Trimming took 6 bases from V and 5 from J, leaving 16 bases between them. The germline gives CDR1 MNHNY, CDR2 SVGAGI (reference sequence). This CDR3 spans 14 amino acids. Sampling of alopecia areata patients yielded lesional scalp punch biopsies as well as peripheral blood. PBMCs provided sorted CD4+ and CD8+ T cells. A word on this clone: Its antigen is not identified.

Extracted RNA was reverse transcribed, and the resulting cDNA served as sequencing template. Profiled with immunoSEQ multiplex PCR; TCRdb holds only in-frame clones, not every one. In the table there are about 110,000 clones, 55% to 60% of which are singletons. J is TRBJ1-1 and V is TRBV6-6; tentative D call: TRBD1 (6 bases). This sequence was found in a human donor with alopecia areata. What was sequenced was NKG2D-low CD8+ T cells sorted from blood. The CDR3 reads CASRKRGEGTEAFF. The CDR3 nucleotides are TGTGCCAGCAGAAAAAGGGGGGAGGGGACTGAAGCTTTCTTT.